The 24 T cell receptor beta chains reported below all come from one sample, sequenced in a study of early T cells in non-severe SARS-CoV-2 infection. One entry per CDR3 protein, called by TCRdb with MiXCR from the 5' RACE reads. The table includes under 45,000 distinct CDR3 sequences, roughly 11% detected once. Sequenced material: whole blood. Receptor source: an adult who was a healthcare worker with PCR-confirmed SARS-CoV-2 infection or an uninfected control (not recorded which).

This clonotype was counted ten times or more. V and J are TRBV27 and TRBJ1-2; D perhaps matches TRBD1 (5 bases). Trimming shortened V by 8 bases and J by 8 bases, and 15 bases separated the two germline ends. CDR1 and CDR2 (germline): MNHEY, SMNVEV (reference sequence). The CDR3 contains 12 residues. The CDR3 DNA sequence: TGTGCCAGCGGGTATCAGGGTATGGGCTACACCTTC. Protein product: CASGYQGMGYTF.

This clonotype was detected only a few times. The chain recombines TRBV12-3 or TRBV12-4 with TRBJ2-3; 7 bases align to TRBD2. This CDR3 has 15 residues. The junction had 9 bases not matched to a gene; V was cut back by 5 bases and J by 4 bases. CDR3 in amino acids: CASSPRQRGPDTQYF. The CDR3 DNA is TGTGCCAGCAGTCCCCGTCAGCGGGGACCAGATACGCAGTATTTT.

This clonotype has just a few counts. The rearrangement joins TRBV15 to TRBJ2-5; D gene ambiguous. This CDR3 is built from 14 residues. Trimming cost V 8 bases and J 6 bases, with 19 bases left between them. Germline CDR1 LNHNV, CDR2 YYDKDF (reference sequence). CDR3 protein: CATARQNSRKTQYF. The CDR3 bases are TGTGCCACCGCCCGTCAGAACTCAAGAAAGACCCAGTACTTC.

This chain connects TRBV7-6 to TRBJ2-1; D is possibly TRBD1 (6 bases). The CDR3 totals 14 residues. In germline, CDR1 is SGHVS, CDR2 FNYEAQ. Trimming pared 5 bases from V and 7 bases from J, leaving 15 bases between. CDR3 amino acids: CASSPFRGSNEQFF. The CDR3 coding sequence is TGTGCCAGCAGCCCTTTCAGGGGATCGAATGAGCAGTTCTTC. The whole variable domain, filled in from reference TRBV7-6 and TRBJ2-1, reads GAGVSQSPRYKVTKRGQDVALRCDPISGHVSLYWYRQALGQGPEFLTYFNYEAQQDKSGLPNDRFSAERPEGSISTLTIQRTEQRDSAMYRCASSPFRGSNEQFFGPGTRLTVL.

This rearrangement joins TRBV9 to TRBJ2-3; a weak D match, TRBD2 (5 bases). The CDR3 runs 14 residues. CDR1 and CDR2 from the germline V gene are SGDLS and YYNGEE. The ends were cut back, 3 bases at V and 0 bases at J, with 8 bases in the middle. The CDR3 DNA reads TGTGCCAGCAGCGCCGGGGTTAGCACAGATACGCAGTATTTT. This gives the protein CASSAGVSTDTQYF. Drawing the rest from reference TRBV9 and TRBJ2-3, the complete variable domain is DSGVTQTPKHLITATGQRVTLRCSPRSGDLSVYWYQQSLDQGLQFLIQYYNGEERAKGNILERFSAQQFPDLHSELNLSSLELGDSALYFCASSAGVSTDTQYFGPGTRLTVL.

The V and J genes are TRBV27 and TRBJ1-2, with a possible D match to TRBD1 (5 bases). The germline V and J ends were trimmed by 6 bases and 8 bases, with 13 bases remaining between them. Per the germline V gene, CDR1 is MNHEY and CDR2 is SMNVEV (reference sequence). The CDR3 is 12 residues long. The CDR3 region is CASRRDYGGYTF. The CDR3 region has the DNA TGTGCCAGCAGAAGGGACTATGGCGGCTACACCTTC.

The rearrangement joins TRBV18 to TRBJ2-3; D unclear. Germline values: CDR1 KGHSH, CDR2 LQKENI. The length of the CDR3 is 13 residues. Trimming removed 0 bases at V and 4 bases at J, with 5 bases between. CDR3 in amino acids: CASSPPFADTQYF. CDR3 DNA sequence: TGTGCCAGCTCACCACCGTTTGCAGATACGCAGTATTTT.

In DNA form, the CDR3 reads TGCAGCGCCTGGGACAGAGCCTACGAGCAGTACTTC. Its protein is CSAWDRAYEQYF. The rearrangement links TRBV29-1 to TRBJ2-7, with 7 bases fitting TRBD1. This CDR3 contains 12 residues. V gave up 7 bases and J gave up 2 bases; unmatched junction bases: 5. CDR1 is SQVTM and CDR2 is ANQGSEA in the germline V gene.

This clonotype was found many times. The rearrangement uses TRBV30 and TRBJ1-5; 8 bases map to TRBD1. CDR3 size: 13 residues. Per the germline V gene, CDR1 is GTSNPN and CDR2 is SVGIG (reference sequence). V lost 1 base to trimming and J lost 7 bases; unmatched junction nucleotides: 3. The CDR3 sequence: CAWSASGGQPQHF. In DNA, the CDR3 is TGTGCCTGGAGTGCCTCAGGGGGCCAGCCCCAGCATTTT.

This clonotype was found many times. The rearrangement joins TRBV10-2 to TRBJ1-2; 10 nucleotides match TRBD1. The CDR3 consists of 14 residues. V lost 6 bases to trimming and J lost 2 bases; unmatched junction nucleotides: 3. Germline-derived CDR1 and CDR2 are WSHSY and SAAADI. The CDR3 reads CASRTGQGNYGYTF. Here the CDR3 DNA reads TGCGCCAGCAGGACGGGACAGGGGAACTATGGCTACACCTTC.

This clonotype was detected a few times. This chain connects TRBV6-2 or TRBV6-3 to TRBJ2-6; the D is unclear. Germline V CDR1 and CDR2: MNHEY, SVGEGT. This CDR3 contains 15 residues. The ends were cut back, 7 bases at V and 1 base at J, with 11 bases in the middle. The CDR3 reads CASMDSGSGANVLTF. As DNA, the CDR3 is TGTGCCAGCATGGATTCCGGGTCTGGGGCCAACGTCCTGACTTTC.

In its sample, this clonotype was seen a few times. The V call is TRBV27, the J call TRBJ2-1, with TRBD2 matching over 7 bases. The V gene end was trimmed by 4 bases and the J gene end by 0 bases; junction bases not matched to a gene: 30. Germline CDR1 reads MNHEY; CDR2 reads SMNVEV (reference sequence). The CDR3 is made up of 24 amino acids. The CDR3 loop reads CASSSNIPPWLAVVGSSSYNEQFF. CDR3 DNA sequence: TGTGCCAGCAGTTCAAATATCCCCCCCTGGCTAGCGGTGGTAGGCTCGAGCTCCTACAATGAGCAGTTCTTC.

This clonotype was seen repeatedly, ten times or more. This sequence joins TRBV6-5 and TRBJ2-3; possibly TRBD1 for D (5 bases). CDR1 is MNHEY, CDR2 SVGAGI, per germline. The CDR3 is 12 residues long. The germline V and J ends were trimmed by 6 bases and 2 bases, with 6 bases remaining between them. CDR3 coding DNA: TGTGCCAGCAGGGACACCACAGATACGCAGTATTTT. Protein: CASRDTTDTQYF.

This clonotype has a count of ten or more. The chain couples TRBV18 to TRBJ2-7, with TRBD1 identical over 10 bases. The CDR3 totals 16 residues. V was clipped by 3 bases and J by 5 bases; unmatched bases: 10. CDR1 is KGHSH and CDR2 is LQKENI in the germline V gene. The CDR3 protein is CASSPERQGAGNEQYF. The CDR3 bases are TGTGCCAGCTCACCGGAACGACAGGGGGCAGGGAACGAGCAGTACTTC.

Ten or more counts support this clonotype. The chain recombines TRBV20-1 with TRBJ2-5; possible D gene TRBD1, 5 bases. The germline V gene encodes CDR1 DFQATT and CDR2 SNEGSKA (reference sequence). The CDR3 runs 13 residues. The ends were cut back, 3 bases at V and 0 bases at J, with 8 bases in the middle. In DNA, the CDR3 is TGCAGTGCTAGTAGCAGGGACCAAGAGACCCAGTACTTC. Translation: CSASSRDQETQYF.

This clonotype has ten or more counts. The V call is TRBV20-1, the J call TRBJ2-2; the D gene is possibly TRBD2 (6 bases). Trimming took 4 bases from V and 0 from J, leaving 9 bases between them. CDR1 is DFQATT, CDR2 SNEGSKA, per germline (reference sequence). This CDR3 has 14 amino acids. Here the CDR3 DNA reads TGCAGTGCTACCGGGACTCCGAACACCGGGGAGCTGTTTTTT. It encodes CSATGTPNTGELFF.

This clonotype was recorded at least ten times. V gene TRBV5-1 combines with J gene TRBJ2-1; D gene ambiguous. Per the germline V gene, CDR1 is SGHRS and CDR2 is YFSETQ. The CDR3 loop spans 16 amino acids. V was clipped by 1 base and J by 0 bases, with 11 bases between them. The DNA for the CDR3 is TGCGCCAGCAGCTTGATGGGAAAGGGCTCCTACAATGAGCAGTTCTTC. This encodes CASSLMGKGSYNEQFF.

This clonotype was detected ten times or more. The chain joins TRBV20-1 to TRBJ2-1; D may correspond to TRBD1 or TRBD2 (5 bases each). The CDR3 totals 13 residues. V was cut by 4 bases and J by 9 bases, with 16 bases left in between. Germline V gene lookup returns CDR1 DFQATT and CDR2 SNEGSKA (reference sequence). CDR3 region: CSATPDVGVEQFF. As DNA, the CDR3 is TGCAGTGCTACCCCGGATGTGGGGGTTGAGCAGTTCTTC.

This clonotype was recorded once. CDR3 sequence: CASSSGTASNQPQHF. The CDR3 coding sequence is TGCGCCAGCAGCTCCGGGACAGCTAGCAATCAGCCCCAGCATTTT. This chain joins TRBV5-1 and TRBJ1-5, with 7 bases matching TRBD1. The germline CDR1 and CDR2 sequences are SGHRS and YFSETQ. The CDR3 is 15 residues long. The V gene end was trimmed by 3 bases and the J gene end by 0 bases; junction bases not matched to a gene: 3.

This chain joins TRBV18 and TRBJ2-5, with D maybe TRBD1 (5 bases). V lost 0 bases to trimming and J lost 1 base, with 9 bases between them. The V gene's germline CDR1 is KGHSH and CDR2 LQKENI. This CDR3 spans 15 amino acids. The CDR3, as DNA: TGTGCCAGCTCACCACCCAGCAGGGCCCAAGAGACCCAGTACTTC. This encodes CASSPPSRAQETQYF.

Of note for this clonotype: At one end the junction does not follow the germline gene, possibly because of a read error. V is TRBV29-1 and J is TRBJ2-1; D may be TRBD1 (5 bases). CDR3 size: 14 residues. Per the germline V gene, CDR1 is SQVTM and CDR2 is ANQGSEA. The CDR3 loop is CSVEARQSYNEEFF. The CDR3 region has the DNA TGCAGCGTTGAAGCCCGACAGAGCTACAATGAGGAGTTCTTC.

Within the sample, this clonotype is medium-sized. J is TRBJ1-1 and V is TRBV30, with a tentative D call TRBD1 (5 bases). This CDR3 contains 12 residues. CDR1 is GTSNPN and CDR2 is SVGIG in the germline V gene (reference sequence). The V end was cut by 4 bases, the J end by 6 bases, with 12 bases between. Written as DNA, the CDR3 is TGTGCCTGGACGCCCGGGGGGGCTGAAGCTTTCTTT. It yields the protein CAWTPGGAEAFF.

This clonotype was seen a few times. The chain has TRBV24-1 and TRBJ2-1; D is possibly TRBD1 or TRBD2 (6 bases each). Germline CDR1 KGHDR, CDR2 SFDVKD. The CDR3 spans 18 residues. Between the trimmed V and J ends, which lost 3 bases and 5 bases, there was a span of 22 bases. The CDR3 bases are TGTGCCACCAGTGATAACACAGGACCGGGGGCCTTAAACAATGAGCAGTTCTTC. Protein: CATSDNTGPGALNNEQFF.

This clonotype was observed a few times. This chain uses TRBV7-6 with TRBJ2-5; D unclear. Trimming cost V 4 bases and J 1 base, with 4 bases left between them. From germline, CDR1 is SGHVS and CDR2 FNYEAQ. This CDR3 spans 12 amino acids. For the CDR3, the DNA is TGTGCCAGCAGCTCGTCCCAAGAGACCCAGTACTTC. Its translation is CASSSSQETQYF. The entire variable domain, with the rest obtained from reference TRBV7-6 and TRBJ2-5, is as follows: GAGVSQSPRYKVTKRGQDVALRCDPISGHVSLYWYRQALGQGPEFLTYFNYEAQQDKSGLPNDRFSAERPEGSISTLTIQRTEQRDSAMYRCASSSSQETQYFGPGTRLLVL.